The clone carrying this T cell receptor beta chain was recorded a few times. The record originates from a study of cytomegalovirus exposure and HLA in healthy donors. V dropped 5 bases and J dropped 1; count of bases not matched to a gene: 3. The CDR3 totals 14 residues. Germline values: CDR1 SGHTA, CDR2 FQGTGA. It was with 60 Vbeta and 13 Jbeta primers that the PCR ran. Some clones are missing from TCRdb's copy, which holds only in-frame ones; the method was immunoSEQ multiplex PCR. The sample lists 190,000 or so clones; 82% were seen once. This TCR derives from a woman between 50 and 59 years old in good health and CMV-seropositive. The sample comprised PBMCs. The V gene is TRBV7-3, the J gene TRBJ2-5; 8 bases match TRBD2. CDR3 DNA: TGTGCCAGCAGCCGTAGCGGGATCCAAGAGACCCAGTACTTC. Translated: CASSRSGIQETQYF.